These T cell receptor beta chains were read from a single sample in a study of T cell responses to AZD1222 COVID-19 vaccine. TCRdb's copy holds only in-frame clones and misses some; the assay was immunoSEQ multiplex PCR. The repertoire consists of 140,000 or so clones, with about 86% occurring once and the leading ten covering approximately 5%. Sequences were derived from peripheral blood, sampled 28 days after the second AZD1222 dose. The receptors come from an adult who received the AZD1222 COVID-19 vaccine. Both conserved end residues are part of each CDR3. The D gene is left open where the match is weak. The size of a clone is reported for some rows only, either as once, few or many, or as a class for expanded clones.

clone_size: .; v_call: TRBV24-1; d_call: .; cdr3_length: 13; j_call: TRBJ1-4; cdr3_nt: TGTGCCACCAGTGGCCGGTTTAATGAAAAACTGTTTTTT; cdr3_aa: CATSGRFNEKLFF
clone_size: .; v_call: TRBV12-2; d_call: .; cdr3_length: 13; j_call: TRBJ2-1; cdr3_nt: TGTGCAAGTCGCTTATACGCGGAGGGTGAGCAGTTCTTC; cdr3_aa: CASRLYAEGEQFF
clone_size: .; v_call: TRBV19; d_call: .; cdr3_length: 13; j_call: TRBJ1-5; cdr3_nt: TGTGCCAGTAGTATGTGGACCAATCAGCCCCAGCATTTT; cdr3_aa: CASSMWTNQPQHF
clone_size: .; v_call: TRBV10-2; d_call: TRBD1; cdr3_length: 15; j_call: TRBJ1-1; cdr3_nt: TGCGCCAGCAGTGGGAGACAGGGACCGAACACTGAAGCTTTCTTT; cdr3_aa: CASSGRQGPNTEAFF
clone_size: .; v_call: TRBV6-5; d_call: TRBD1; cdr3_length: 13; j_call: TRBJ2-7; cdr3_nt: TGTGCCAGCAGCCCCCGACAGGGGCGCGAGCAGTACTTC; cdr3_aa: CASSPRQGREQYF
clone_size: .; v_call: TRBV7-9; d_call: .; cdr3_length: 16; j_call: TRBJ1-1; cdr3_nt: TGTGCCAGCAGCTTAAGCGGACTTGGAGGGGGCACTGAAGCTTTCTTT; cdr3_aa: CASSLSGLGGGTEAFF
clone_size: .; v_call: TRBV15; d_call: .; cdr3_length: 12; j_call: TRBJ1-1; cdr3_nt: TGTGCCACCAGCATGCGAAACACTGAAGCTTTCTTT; cdr3_aa: CATSMRNTEAFF
clone_size: .; v_call: TRBV18; d_call: TRBD2; cdr3_length: 18; j_call: TRBJ2-7; cdr3_nt: TGTGCCAGCTCACCAGTGGCATCAGCGGGGGGCGTCCTCTACGAGCAGTACTTC; cdr3_aa: CASSPVASAGGVLYEQYF
clone_size: .; v_call: TRBV11-2; d_call: .; cdr3_length: 17; j_call: TRBJ2-4; cdr3_nt: TGTGCCAGCAGCTTAGACACATGGGGATTAGCCAAAAACATTCAGTACTTC; cdr3_aa: CASSLDTWGLAKNIQYF
clone_size: .; v_call: TRBV5-1; d_call: .; cdr3_length: 14; j_call: TRBJ1-4; cdr3_nt: TGCGCCAGCAGCTCCGCAGGGAATAATGAAAAACTGTTTTTT; cdr3_aa: CASSSAGNNEKLFF
clone_size: once; v_call: TRBV6-5; d_call: .; cdr3_length: 13; j_call: TRBJ2-4; cdr3_nt: TGTGCCAGCAGTTACCGGGGGCGAAACATTCAGTACTTC; cdr3_aa: CASSYRGRNIQYF
clone_size: .; v_call: TRBV5-1; d_call: TRBD1; cdr3_length: 15; j_call: TRBJ2-1; cdr3_nt: TGCGCCAGCAGCTTGGCCATCGACAGGGGGCTGGAGCAGTTCTTC; cdr3_aa: CASSLAIDRGLEQFF
clone_size: .; v_call: TRBV5-1; d_call: .; cdr3_length: 14; j_call: TRBJ1-2; cdr3_nt: TGCGCCAGCAGCTTGGAAGGGGCCGGGGAAGGCTACACCTTC; cdr3_aa: CASSLEGAGEGYTF
clone_size: .; v_call: TRBV5-4; d_call: TRBD2; cdr3_length: 15; j_call: TRBJ2-3; cdr3_nt: TGTGCCAGCAGCTTGGGCGGGGGGGCGATGGATACGCAGTATTTT; cdr3_aa: CASSLGGGAMDTQYF
clone_size: few; v_call: TRBV3-1/TRBV3-2; d_call: TRBD1; cdr3_length: 14; j_call: TRBJ1-5; cdr3_nt: TGTGCCAGCAGCCCAGGACAGGGCAATCAGCCCCAGCATTTT; cdr3_aa: CASSPGQGNQPQHF
clone_size: .; v_call: TRBV5-1; d_call: TRBD2; cdr3_length: 15; j_call: TRBJ2-7; cdr3_nt: TGCGCCAGCAGCTTGGAGGTAGCGGGCTCCTACGAGCAGTACTTC; cdr3_aa: CASSLEVAGSYEQYF
clone_size: .; v_call: TRBV7-2; d_call: .; cdr3_length: 14; j_call: TRBJ1-1; cdr3_nt: TGTGCCAGCAGCCCTCTGGGACAATACACTGAAGCTTTCTTT; cdr3_aa: CASSPLGQYTEAFF
clone_size: .; v_call: TRBV19; d_call: TRBD1; cdr3_length: 17; j_call: TRBJ1-2; cdr3_nt: TGTGCCAGTAGTATCCTCCCCCTGGACAGGGAGGGCTATGGCTACACCTTC; cdr3_aa: CASSILPLDREGYGYTF
clone_size: .; v_call: TRBV7-9; d_call: .; cdr3_length: 14; j_call: TRBJ1-6; cdr3_nt: TGTGCCAGCAGCTTACCGGGGGGAGACGCGACCCTCCACTTT; cdr3_aa: CASSLPGGDATLHF
clone_size: .; v_call: TRBV27; d_call: .; cdr3_length: 13; j_call: TRBJ2-1; cdr3_nt: TGTGCCAGCCGTATCACCGGGGCAGTGGCCCAGTTCTTC; cdr3_aa: CASRITGAVAQFF
clone_size: .; v_call: TRBV5-1; d_call: .; cdr3_length: 16; j_call: TRBJ1-6; cdr3_nt: TGCGCCAGCAGACCGGATCTGGGGTCCCCCTATTCACCCCTCCACTTT; cdr3_aa: CASRPDLGSPYSPLHF
clone_size: once; v_call: TRBV12-3/TRBV12-4; d_call: .; cdr3_length: 13; j_call: TRBJ1-2; cdr3_nt: TGTGCCAGCAGTCCCACGGGTAACTATGGCTACACCTTC; cdr3_aa: CASSPTGNYGYTF
clone_size: .; v_call: TRBV5-6; d_call: .; cdr3_length: 15; j_call: TRBJ1-1; cdr3_nt: TGTGCCAGCAGCTTGGCCTCTTATGGGGGCACTGAAGCTTTCTTT; cdr3_aa: CASSLASYGGTEAFF
clone_size: few; v_call: TRBV5-1; d_call: TRBD1; cdr3_length: 12; j_call: TRBJ1-2; cdr3_nt: TGCGCCAGCAGCCCGGACAGGGAAGTCTACACCTTC; cdr3_aa: CASSPDREVYTF
clone_size: .; v_call: TRBV7-8; d_call: .; cdr3_length: 15; j_call: TRBJ2-5; cdr3_nt: TGTGCCAGCAGCTTACCAGACAGGCATCAAGAGACCCAGTACTTC; cdr3_aa: CASSLPDRHQETQYF
clone_size: .; v_call: TRBV3-1/TRBV3-2; d_call: .; cdr3_length: 13; j_call: TRBJ1-3; cdr3_nt: TGTGCCAGCAGCCCGTCCCGCGGAAACACCATATATTTT; cdr3_aa: CASSPSRGNTIYF
clone_size: .; v_call: TRBV11-2; d_call: .; cdr3_length: 13; j_call: TRBJ2-1; cdr3_nt: TGTGCCAGCAGCTCCTCGGTTATGAATGAGCAGTTCTTC; cdr3_aa: CASSSSVMNEQFF
clone_size: .; v_call: TRBV19; d_call: TRBD1; cdr3_length: 14; j_call: TRBJ1-1; cdr3_nt: TGTGCCAGTCGGGACAGGGGTGAGAGCCCTGAAGCTTTCTTT; cdr3_aa: CASRDRGESPEAFF
clone_size: .; v_call: TRBV12-3/TRBV12-4; d_call: .; cdr3_length: 13; j_call: TRBJ2-3; cdr3_nt: TGTGCCAGCAGTTTTACGATAACAGATACGCAGTATTTT; cdr3_aa: CASSFTITDTQYF
clone_size: .; v_call: TRBV6-5; d_call: TRBD2; cdr3_length: 15; j_call: TRBJ2-1; cdr3_nt: TGTGCCAGCAGTTACGGTCGCCTAGCGGGCAATGAGCAGTTCTTC; cdr3_aa: CASSYGRLAGNEQFF
clone_size: .; v_call: TRBV12-3/TRBV12-4; d_call: TRBD1; cdr3_length: 13; j_call: TRBJ1-5; cdr3_nt: TGTGCCAGCAGAGGACAGGGCAATCAGCCCCAGCATTTT; cdr3_aa: CASRGQGNQPQHF
clone_size: .; v_call: TRBV7-9; d_call: .; cdr3_length: 17; j_call: TRBJ2-7; cdr3_nt: TGTGCCAGCAGCCCCACGACCTCGGGTCTAAACGCCAAGGAGCAGTACTTC; cdr3_aa: CASSPTTSGLNAKEQYF
clone_size: .; v_call: TRBV3-1/TRBV3-2; d_call: .; cdr3_length: 14; j_call: TRBJ1-5; cdr3_nt: TGTGCCAGCAGCGGAGGGAATCGCAATCAGCCCCAGCATTTT; cdr3_aa: CASSGGNRNQPQHF
clone_size: .; v_call: TRBV13; d_call: .; cdr3_length: 15; j_call: TRBJ1-4; cdr3_nt: TGTGCCAGCAGCACAGGCCCGGGGACTAATGAAAAACTGTTTTTT; cdr3_aa: CASSTGPGTNEKLFF
clone_size: .; v_call: TRBV10-3; d_call: .; cdr3_length: 13; j_call: TRBJ1-1; cdr3_nt: TGTGCCATCACCCGGGCAATGAACACTGAAGCTTTCTTT; cdr3_aa: CAITRAMNTEAFF
clone_size: .; v_call: TRBV28; d_call: TRBD1; cdr3_length: 15; j_call: TRBJ1-1; cdr3_nt: TGTGCCAGCAGTTTGGGCACAGGGGCAGACACTGAAGCTTTCTTT; cdr3_aa: CASSLGTGADTEAFF
clone_size: once; v_call: TRBV20-1; d_call: .; cdr3_length: 11; j_call: TRBJ2-1; cdr3_nt: TGCAGTGCTAGTTTGAGAGGCGAGCAGTTCTTC; cdr3_aa: CSASLRGEQFF
clone_size: .; v_call: TRBV5-4; d_call: .; cdr3_length: 12; j_call: TRBJ1-1; cdr3_nt: TGTGCCAGCAGCTTCGGGGACACTGAAGCTTTCTTT; cdr3_aa: CASSFGDTEAFF
clone_size: few; v_call: TRBV5-6; d_call: TRBD1; cdr3_length: 14; j_call: TRBJ1-2; cdr3_nt: TGTGCCAGCAGCCCAGGGGGAGGCAACTATGGCTACACCTTC; cdr3_aa: CASSPGGGNYGYTF
clone_size: .; v_call: TRBV10-3; d_call: TRBD1; cdr3_length: 14; j_call: TRBJ2-1; cdr3_nt: TGTGCCATCGAGAGACAGGGGGCCTACAATGAGCAGTTCTTC; cdr3_aa: CAIERQGAYNEQFF
clone_size: .; v_call: TRBV18; d_call: TRBD2; cdr3_length: 17; j_call: TRBJ2-3; cdr3_nt: TGTGCCAGCTCACCACTGGGGACTAGGGAAAACACAGATACGCAGTATTTT; cdr3_aa: CASSPLGTRENTDTQYF
clone_size: .; v_call: TRBV27; d_call: TRBD1; cdr3_length: 16; j_call: TRBJ1-1; cdr3_nt: TGTGCCAGCAGTTGGGGACAGGGACTCCGTAACGGTGAAGCTTTCTTT; cdr3_aa: CASSWGQGLRNGEAFF
clone_size: .; v_call: TRBV2; d_call: .; cdr3_length: 14; j_call: TRBJ2-3; cdr3_nt: TGTGCCAGCAACCTAAGCGGGCGGTCGGGCACGCAGTATTTT; cdr3_aa: CASNLSGRSGTQYF
clone_size: .; v_call: TRBV9; d_call: TRBD1; cdr3_length: 15; j_call: TRBJ2-5; cdr3_nt: TGTGCCAGCAGCTCCGGGACAGCCATACAAGAGACCCAGTACTTC; cdr3_aa: CASSSGTAIQETQYF
clone_size: .; v_call: TRBV6-5; d_call: .; cdr3_length: 12; j_call: TRBJ2-3; cdr3_nt: TGTGCCAGCAGGGTACAGGGCCATACGCAGTATTTT; cdr3_aa: CASRVQGHTQYF
clone_size: .; v_call: TRBV9; d_call: .; cdr3_length: 15; j_call: TRBJ1-3; cdr3_nt: TGTGCCAGCAGCGTAGGTCGATTCTCTGGAAACACCATATATTTT; cdr3_aa: CASSVGRFSGNTIYF
clone_size: .; v_call: TRBV20-1; d_call: .; cdr3_length: 11; j_call: TRBJ1-2; cdr3_nt: TGCAGTGCCCAGCCCAGGGGAGACTACACCTTC; cdr3_aa: CSAQPRGDYTF
clone_size: .; v_call: TRBV27; d_call: TRBD1; cdr3_length: 15; j_call: TRBJ1-6; cdr3_nt: TGTGCCAGCAGTTTCCGGGACAGGGGAAATTCACCCCTCCACTTT; cdr3_aa: CASSFRDRGNSPLHF
clone_size: .; v_call: TRBV25-1; d_call: .; cdr3_length: 15; j_call: TRBJ1-3; cdr3_nt: TGTGCCAGCAGTGGACGGGGGATCTCTGGAAACACCATATATTTT; cdr3_aa: CASSGRGISGNTIYF
clone_size: .; v_call: TRBV19; d_call: .; cdr3_length: 12; j_call: TRBJ1-6; cdr3_nt: TGTGCCAGTAGTGGACTTTCTTCACCCCTCCACTTT; cdr3_aa: CASSGLSSPLHF
clone_size: few; v_call: TRBV29-1; d_call: .; cdr3_length: 11; j_call: TRBJ2-5; cdr3_nt: TGCAGCGTTGAGGAGGTGGAGACCCAGTACTTC; cdr3_aa: CSVEEVETQYF
clone_size: .; v_call: TRBV4-1; d_call: .; cdr3_length: 13; j_call: TRBJ2-1; cdr3_nt: TGCGCCAGCAGCTCCACGGACTACAATGAGCAGTTCTTC; cdr3_aa: CASSSTDYNEQFF
clone_size: .; v_call: TRBV3-1/TRBV3-2; d_call: .; cdr3_length: 11; j_call: TRBJ2-2; cdr3_nt: TGTGCCAGCAGCCTCACCGGGGAGCTGTTTTTT; cdr3_aa: CASSLTGELFF
clone_size: .; v_call: TRBV2; d_call: .; cdr3_length: 14; j_call: TRBJ2-1; cdr3_nt: TGTGCCAGCAGTGTTAGGGCGTCTAGCAATGAGCAGTTCTTC; cdr3_aa: CASSVRASSNEQFF